The text below deals with one TCR beta chain. Its antigen is unidentified. This CDR3 has 16 residues. Per germline, CDR1 ENHRY and CDR2 SYGVKD. With V trimmed by 4 bases and J by 4 bases, 2 bases remained unmatched. With 60 Vbeta and 13 Jbeta primers, the PCR was carried out. The repertoire was sequenced with immunoSEQ multiplex PCR; TCRdb's copy has only in-frame clones and lacks some. The sample holds about 120,000 clones, approximately 66% seen once. The data originate from a study of cytomegalovirus exposure and HLA in healthy donors. Overall study: The Caucasian-associated ancestry cluster contained about 80% of the 300 to 450 genotyped donors.

Findings of the study overall: In a later analysis, HLA-C alleles had the fewest associated TCRs, DRB1 alleles the most. Presence/absence analyses assumed roughly uniform sequencing depth across donors, which may not hold.

The clonotype was recovered from a woman aged 40 to 50 in good health and CMV-seropositive. The source material was PBMCs. The chain recombines TRBV10-3 with TRBJ2-1; 15 bases line up with TRBD2. The CDR3 DNA reads TGTGCCATCAGTGGGGGGACTAGCGGGGGGTACAATGAGCAGTTCTTC. Protein sequence: CAISGGTSGGYNEQFF.